This T cell receptor beta chain was retrieved from a study of T cell repertoires in cytomegalovirus infection. TCRdb itself ran the reads through MiXCR, one entry per CDR3 protein. The sample records some 500,000 distinct CDR3 sequences, around 40% being singletons. Remarks on this clonotype: Its target is not known.

V dropped 5 bases and J dropped 4 bases, with 19 bases sitting between them. CDR1 is SEHNR, CDR2 FQNEAQ, per germline (reference sequence). CDR3 length: 16 residues. The sequence was obtained from a human donor in good health (CMV status not recorded). Some clones in this sample may be carry-over from other donors' samples. The chain employs TRBV7-9 and TRBJ2-3; D may be TRBD2 (7 bases). The input for sequencing was cultured PBMCs, taken from culture after CMV antigen stimulation. CDR3: CASSPPEGGAADTQYF. The CDR3 DNA reads TGTGCCAGCAGCCCCCCTGAGGGGGGGGCGGCAGATACGCAGTATTTT.